A single TCR beta chain is shown here with its context. The source of the sample is a study of blood T cell repertoires in COVID-19. Across the whole study: From the United States, Italy and Spain came samples of acute and convalescent COVID-19.

The table came from immunoSEQ multiplex PCR; TCRdb's copy has only in-frame clones and leaves some out. The top ten clones hold 15% to 20% of a sample with approximately 150,000 clones, approximately 90% of them seen once. The germline V gene encodes CDR1 SGHDN and CDR2 FVKESK. Trimming removed 2 bases from V and 10 bases from J, with 15 bases in between. The CDR3 is made up of 15 amino acids. Material: peripheral blood. The clonotype was recovered from a man aged 50 to 60 with active or convalescent COVID-19. This rearrangement joins TRBV14 to TRBJ1-6, with D perhaps TRBD1 (5 bases). The CDR3 DNA reads as TGTGCCAGCAGCCAATTTACGCCAGGGCGGTCACCCCTCCACTTT. Residues: CASSQFTPGRSPLHF.